Listed below are T cell receptor beta chains from one sample, sequenced in a study of multiple sclerosis patients with progressive multifocal leukoencephalopathy. TCRdb's table, derived via immunoSEQ multiplex PCR, lists solely in-frame clones and lacks some. The sample has more than 30,000 clones, roughly 87% seen once. The starting material was PBMCs, obtained from a patient treated with natalizumab. These receptors all come from a woman aged 40 to 55 with progressive multifocal leukoencephalopathy. CDR3s include the opening cysteine and the closing phenylalanine or tryptophan. Fields, in order: J gene, D gene, clone size, V gene, CDR3 DNA, CDR3 protein. The D gene is left open where the match is weak. Size is omitted from some rows. Given values are once, few, many or a class for expanded clones.

>TRBJ1-1|NA|NA|TRBV19
TGTGCCAGTAGTATCGGCGGGGGATCGAACACTGAAGCTTTCTTT
CASSIGGGSNTEAFF
>TRBJ1-1|NA|few|TRBV18
TGTGCCAGCTCACCCCCCCTTGGAGTAGGGGAGGACACTGAAGCTTTCTTT
CASSPPLGVGEDTEAFF
>TRBJ1-1|NA|NA|TRBV18
TGTGCCAGCTCACCACCGAGGGGTAGGAACACTGAAGCTTTCTTT
CASSPPRGRNTEAFF
>TRBJ1-4|NA|NA|TRBV7-2
TGTGCCAGCAGCACCTATATGGGTAATGAAAAACTGTTTTTT
CASSTYMGNEKLFF
>TRBJ1-5|NA|NA|TRBV6-1
TGTGCCAGCAGTGAACGCAGATTCGGTGGCCAGCATTTT
CASSERRFGGQHF
>TRBJ1-1|NA|NA|TRBV28
TGTGCCAGCAGTTTACGCCCAGGGCTGAGGAACACTGAAGCTTTCTTT
CASSLRPGLRNTEAFF
>TRBJ1-2|TRBD1|NA|TRBV30
TGTGCCTGGAGCTCCCTTTTCACAGGGGGGGCTCAAGGCTGCACCTTC
CAWSSLFTGGAQGCTF
>TRBJ2-7|NA|NA|TRBV10-1
TGCGCCAGCAGGGAGTGGGGGCTGGGACAACATCACTACGAGCAGTACTTC
CASREWGLGQHHYEQYF
>TRBJ2-7|NA|NA|TRBV6-5
TGTGCCAGCAGGACAGGCTACGAGCAGTACTTC
CASRTGYEQYF
>TRBJ2-2|TRBD2|NA|TRBV11-3
TGTGCCAGCAGAAACCCTAGCGGGAGAAATACCGGGGAGCTGTTTTTT
CASRNPSGRNTGELFF
>TRBJ2-1|TRBD2|NA|TRBV11-3
TGTGCCAGCAGCTTAAGAGTTCAATGGACTAGCGGCCACGGGGGGGAGCAGTTCTTC
CASSLRVQWTSGHGGEQFF
>TRBJ2-1|TRBD2|NA|TRBV9
TGTGCCAGCAGCGAGTGGGTAGCGGGAGGGCCCTCGCATGAGCAGTTCTTC
CASSEWVAGGPSHEQFF
>TRBJ2-3|NA|NA|TRBV19
TGTGCCAGCGAGGACAGAAACAATCATCGCACAGATACGCAGTATTTT
CASEDRNNHRTDTQYF
>TRBJ2-1|NA|NA|TRBV28
TGTGCCAGCAGTTCTCCCCCTGGGGGGCAGTTCTTC
CASSSPPGGQFF
>TRBJ2-1|NA|NA|TRBV7-2
TGTGCCAGCAGCTTACGTCGTCGAAGCTCCTACAATGAGCAGTTCTTC
CASSLRRRSSYNEQFF
>TRBJ1-5|TRBD1|NA|TRBV27
TGTGCCAGCAGACGTACAGGGGGTAGGGACAATCAGCCCCAGCATTTT
CASRRTGGRDNQPQHF
>TRBJ2-5|NA|NA|TRBV19
TGTGCCAGTAGTGTCCAGACAGGAATACAAGAGACCCAGTACTTC
CASSVQTGIQETQYF
>TRBJ2-2|NA|NA|TRBV6-1
TGTGCCAGCAATGTAGGGACCGGGGAGCTGTTTTTT
CASNVGTGELFF
>TRBJ1-2|TRBD1|NA|TRBV18
TGTGCCAGCTCACCCTGGGACAGGGACTATGGCTACACCTTC
CASSPWDRDYGYTF
>TRBJ2-7|NA|NA|TRBV11-3
TGTGCCAGCAGCCTCCGATGGGAACAGTACTACGAGCAGTACTTC
CASSLRWEQYYEQYF
>TRBJ1-5|NA|NA|TRBV6-5
TGTGCCAGCAGTCAACAGGGAATTCAGCCCCAGCATTTT
CASSQQGIQPQHF
>TRBJ2-3|TRBD2|NA|TRBV6-4
TGTGCCAGCAGTGACTCGTTCGGGGGGAACGGGACAGATACGCAGTATTTT
CASSDSFGGNGTDTQYF
>TRBJ1-1|NA|NA|TRBV7-2
TGTGCCAGCAGCTTTGCAGGGAACACTGAAGCTTTCTTT
CASSFAGNTEAFF
>TRBJ2-5|NA|NA|TRBV30
TGTGCCTGGAGCCGGACTAATCAAGAGACCCAGTACTTC
CAWSRTNQETQYF
>TRBJ2-7|NA|NA|TRBV28
TGTGCCAGCAGCGGAGGGGGGGGACACTTCTCCTACGAGCAGTACTTC
CASSGGGGHFSYEQYF
>TRBJ2-3|NA|few|TRBV4-1
TGCGCCAGCAGCCTCATCTTGAGCACAGATACGCAGTATTTT
CASSLILSTDTQYF
>TRBJ2-3|NA|NA|TRBV10-2
TGCGCCAGCAGGAACACAGATACGCAGTATTTT
CASRNTDTQYF
>TRBJ2-7|TRBD1|NA|TRBV29-1
TGCAGCGTTGAAGGGGTAAGGACAGGGAGAAACGAGCAGTACTTC
CSVEGVRTGRNEQYF
>TRBJ2-2|NA|NA|TRBV10-2
TGCGCCAGCAGGGGCTCGGTAGGAACCGGGGAGCTGTTTTTT
CASRGSVGTGELFF
>TRBJ2-5|NA|NA|TRBV15
TGTGCCACCAGCAGAGAAAGGACAGTGATCCAAGAGACCCAGTACTTC
CATSRERTVIQETQYF
>TRBJ2-2|NA|NA|TRBV21-1
TGTGCCAGCACCTTAAGAGAGAAAGTCTCCGGGGAGCTGTTTTTT
CASTLREKVSGELFF
>TRBJ1-5|NA|few|TRBV7-2
TGTGCCAGCAACTTTAAGGTGTGGGGGGATCTCCTCAGCAATCAGCCCCAGCATTTT
CASNFKVWGDLLSNQPQHF
>TRBJ2-3|NA|NA|TRBV7-9
TGTGCCAGCAGCCCTAACACAGATACGCAGTATTTT
CASSPNTDTQYF
>TRBJ2-2|TRBD2|few|TRBV2
TGTGCCTTACGAGAAGGCCCGAGCGGGGGGGCGTCCGGGGAGCTGTTTTTT
CALREGPSGGASGELFF
>TRBJ1-2|TRBD1|NA|TRBV10-3
TGTGCCATCAGGGGCCAGGGGGGAAACTATGGCTACACCTTC
CAIRGQGGNYGYTF
>TRBJ2-2|TRBD1|NA|TRBV19
TGTGCCAGTAGACCGGGACAGGGTGCGAACACCGGGGAGCTGTTTTTT
CASRPGQGANTGELFF
>TRBJ1-1|TRBD1|NA|TRBV6-5
TGTGCCAGTAAGGGTGACAGGGGAAACACTGAAGCTTTCTTT
CASKGDRGNTEAFF
>TRBJ2-1|TRBD1|NA|TRBV7-2
TGTGCCAGCAGCTTAGACCGGGACAGGGAAGACAATGAGCAGTTCTTC
CASSLDRDREDNEQFF
>TRBJ1-2|NA|NA|TRBV28
TGTGCCATCTCCCTCACGGCCCCCTCGGGCTACACCTTC
CAISLTAPSGYTF
>TRBJ2-7|NA|NA|TRBV5-4
TGTGCCAGCAGCTTGTCCGGGGCTGACGAGCAGTACTTC
CASSLSGADEQYF
>TRBJ2-7|TRBD1|NA|TRBV27
TGTGCCAGCAAGGGGACAGGGAGCTCCTACGAGCAGTACTTC
CASKGTGSSYEQYF
>TRBJ1-1|NA|NA|TRBV6-1
TGTGCCAGCAGTGACCGGGGCCTGAACACTGAAGCTTTCTTT
CASSDRGLNTEAFF
>TRBJ2-1|TRBD2|NA|TRBV5-1
TGCGCCAGCAGCTTGGGGACTAGCGGCTACAATGAGCAGTTCTTC
CASSLGTSGYNEQFF
>TRBJ2-1|TRBD2|NA|TRBV6-5
TGTGCCAGCAGTTACAGGGCTAGCGGTTACAATGAGCAGTTCTTC
CASSYRASGYNEQFF
>TRBJ1-2|TRBD1|NA|TRBV27
TGTGCCAGCAGTTTATTAGGACAGGGGTTTTCCGGCTACACCTTC
CASSLLGQGFSGYTF
>TRBJ1-1|NA|NA|TRBV20-1
TGCAGTGCTAGTGGGGGACCTGAAGCTTTCTTT
CSASGGPEAFF
>TRBJ2-1|NA|NA|TRBV7-2
TGTGCCAGTGGACTAAACTACAATGAGCAGTTCTTC
CASGLNYNEQFF
>TRBJ2-1|TRBD2|NA|TRBV7-9
TGTGCCAGTAGCGGGGGAGATAACAATGAGCAGTTCTTC
CASSGGDNNEQFF
>TRBJ1-2|TRBD1|NA|TRBV5-4
TGTGCCAGCAGGGAAGGGACAGGGGGGGCTAACTATGGCTACACCTTC
CASREGTGGANYGYTF
>TRBJ1-5|NA|NA|TRBV4-2
TGTGCCAGCAGCCATACCGGGAGCCCGGGGCCCCAGCATTTT
CASSHTGSPGPQHF
>TRBJ2-7|TRBD2|few|TRBV7-7
TGTGCCAGCAGCTTGGGACTAGACTACGAGCAGTACTTC
CASSLGLDYEQYF
>TRBJ1-6|NA|NA|TRBV4-3
TGCGCCAGCAGCCAAGGGACAGCTAATTCACCCCTCCACTTT
CASSQGTANSPLHF
>TRBJ2-1|NA|NA|TRBV20-1
TGCAGTGCTAGAAGGGACGGTCCCCAGTTCTTC
CSARRDGPQFF
>TRBJ2-5|NA|NA|TRBV19
TGTGCCAGTAGACTAGCTGGCGAGACCCAGTACTTC
CASRLAGETQYF
>TRBJ1-1|NA|NA|TRBV5-6
TGTGCCAGCAGCCGACAGGAGAGGAACACTGAAGCTTTCTTT
CASSRQERNTEAFF